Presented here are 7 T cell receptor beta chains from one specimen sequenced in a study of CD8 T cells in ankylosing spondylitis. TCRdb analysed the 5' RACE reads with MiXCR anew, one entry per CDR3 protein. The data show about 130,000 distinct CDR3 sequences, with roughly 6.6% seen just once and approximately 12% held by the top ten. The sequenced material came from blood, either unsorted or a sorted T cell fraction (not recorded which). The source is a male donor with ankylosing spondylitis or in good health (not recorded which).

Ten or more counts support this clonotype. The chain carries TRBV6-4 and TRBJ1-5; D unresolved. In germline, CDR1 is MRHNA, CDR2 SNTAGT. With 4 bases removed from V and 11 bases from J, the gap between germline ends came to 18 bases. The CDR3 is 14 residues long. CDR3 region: CASSVRATGSSQHF. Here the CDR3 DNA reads TGTGCCAGCAGTGTCCGGGCGACCGGGTCCTCCCAGCATTTT.

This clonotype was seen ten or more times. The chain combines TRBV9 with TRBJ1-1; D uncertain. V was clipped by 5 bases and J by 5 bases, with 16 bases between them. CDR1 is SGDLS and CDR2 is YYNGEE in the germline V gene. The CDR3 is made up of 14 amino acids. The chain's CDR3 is CASREAGRGTEAFF. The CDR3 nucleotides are TGTGCCAGCAGGGAGGCCGGGCGAGGGACTGAAGCTTTCTTT.

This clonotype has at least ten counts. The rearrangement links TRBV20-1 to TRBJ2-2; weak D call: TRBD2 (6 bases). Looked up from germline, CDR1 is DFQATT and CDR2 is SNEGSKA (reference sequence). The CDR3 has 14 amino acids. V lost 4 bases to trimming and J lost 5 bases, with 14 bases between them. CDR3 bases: TGCAGTGCTAATCGTGGGACTGCGACCGGGGAGCTGTTTTTT. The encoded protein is CSANRGTATGELFF.

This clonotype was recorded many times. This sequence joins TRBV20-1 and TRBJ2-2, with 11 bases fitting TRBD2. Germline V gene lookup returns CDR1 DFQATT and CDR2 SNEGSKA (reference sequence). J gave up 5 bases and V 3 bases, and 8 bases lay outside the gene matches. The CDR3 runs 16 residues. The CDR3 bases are TGCAGTGCTAGGGCTAGCGGGGGGCTATATACCGGGGAGCTGTTTTTT. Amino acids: CSARASGGLYTGELFF.

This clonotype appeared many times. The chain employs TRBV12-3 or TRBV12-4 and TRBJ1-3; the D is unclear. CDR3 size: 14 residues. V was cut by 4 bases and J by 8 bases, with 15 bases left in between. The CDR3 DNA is TGTGCCAGCAGTTCGACCACTCCATTCGACACCATATATTTT. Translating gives CASSSTTPFDTIYF.

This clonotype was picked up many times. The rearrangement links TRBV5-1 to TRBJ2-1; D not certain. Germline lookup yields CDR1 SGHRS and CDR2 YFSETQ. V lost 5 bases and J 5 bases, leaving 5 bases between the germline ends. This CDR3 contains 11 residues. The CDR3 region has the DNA TGCGCCAGCAGGCAGCACAATGAGCAGTTCTTC. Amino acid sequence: CASRQHNEQFF. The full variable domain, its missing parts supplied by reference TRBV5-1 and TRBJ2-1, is KAGVTQTPRYLIKTRGQQVTLSCSPISGHRSVSWYQQTPGQGLQFLFEYFSETQRNKGNFPGRFSGRQFSNSRSEMNVSTLELGDSALYLCASRQHNEQFFGPGTRLTVL.

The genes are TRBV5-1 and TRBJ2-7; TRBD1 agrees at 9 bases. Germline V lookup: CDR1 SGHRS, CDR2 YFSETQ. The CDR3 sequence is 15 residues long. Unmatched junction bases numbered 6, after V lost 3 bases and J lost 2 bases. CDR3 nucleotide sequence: TGCGCCAGCAGCTCCGAGGGACAGGGCGCCTACGAGCAGTACTTC. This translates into CASSSEGQGAYEQYF.